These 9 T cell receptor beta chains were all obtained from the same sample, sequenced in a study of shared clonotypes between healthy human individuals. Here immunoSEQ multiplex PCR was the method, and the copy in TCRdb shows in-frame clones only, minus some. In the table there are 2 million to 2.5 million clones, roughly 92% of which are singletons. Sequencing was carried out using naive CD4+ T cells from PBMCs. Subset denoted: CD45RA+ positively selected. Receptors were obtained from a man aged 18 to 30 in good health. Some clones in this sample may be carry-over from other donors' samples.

The CDR3 nucleotides are TGTGCCAGCAGCTCCTCGGGACTAGCGGGAGCAGATACGCAGTATTTT. This sequence encodes CASSSSGLAGADTQYF. The J gene is TRBJ2-3, the V gene TRBV7-2; 14 nucleotides line up with TRBD2. J was trimmed by 4 bases and V by 4 bases; bases with no gene match: 4. This CDR3 has 16 residues. Germline V gene data show CDR1 as SGHTA and CDR2 as FQGNSA.

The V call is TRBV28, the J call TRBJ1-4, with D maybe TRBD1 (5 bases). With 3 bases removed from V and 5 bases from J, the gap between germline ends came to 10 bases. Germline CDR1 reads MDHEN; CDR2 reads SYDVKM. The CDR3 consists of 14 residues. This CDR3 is CASSLGTGNEKLFF. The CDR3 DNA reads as TGTGCCAGCAGTTTGGGGACGGGAAATGAAAAACTGTTTTTT.

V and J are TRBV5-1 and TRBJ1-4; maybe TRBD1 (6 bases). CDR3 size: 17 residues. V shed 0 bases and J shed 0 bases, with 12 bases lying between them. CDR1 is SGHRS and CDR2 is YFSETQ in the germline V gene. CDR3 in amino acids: CASSLAPGVPTNEKLFF. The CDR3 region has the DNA TGCGCCAGCAGCTTGGCCCCAGGGGTCCCAACTAATGAAAAACTGTTTTTT.

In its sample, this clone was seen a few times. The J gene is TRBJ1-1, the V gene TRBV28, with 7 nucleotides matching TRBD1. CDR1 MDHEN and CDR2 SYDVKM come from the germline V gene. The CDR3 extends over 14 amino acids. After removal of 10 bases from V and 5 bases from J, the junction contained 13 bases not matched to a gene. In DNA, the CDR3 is TGTGCCACCTGGAACAGGGGCTCCCGAACTGAAGCTTTCTTT. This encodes CATWNRGSRTEAFF.

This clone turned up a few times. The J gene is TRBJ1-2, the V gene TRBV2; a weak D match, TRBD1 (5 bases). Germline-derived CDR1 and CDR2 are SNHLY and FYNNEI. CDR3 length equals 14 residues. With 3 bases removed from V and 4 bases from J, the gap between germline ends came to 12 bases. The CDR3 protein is CASSEQGPTYGYTF. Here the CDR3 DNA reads TGTGCCAGCAGTGAGCAGGGACCCACCTATGGCTACACCTTC.

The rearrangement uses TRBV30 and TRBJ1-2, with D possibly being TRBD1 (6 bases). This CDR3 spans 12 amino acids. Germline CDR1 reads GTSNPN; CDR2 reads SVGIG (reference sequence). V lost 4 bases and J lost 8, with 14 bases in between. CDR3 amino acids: CAWIKGGNGYTF. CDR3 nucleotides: TGTGCCTGGATCAAGGGGGGCAACGGCTACACCTTC.

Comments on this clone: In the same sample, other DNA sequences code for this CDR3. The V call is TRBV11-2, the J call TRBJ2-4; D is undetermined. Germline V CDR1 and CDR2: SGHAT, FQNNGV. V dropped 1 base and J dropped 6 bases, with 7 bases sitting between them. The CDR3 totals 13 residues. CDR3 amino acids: CASSLVLGNIQYF. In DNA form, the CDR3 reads TGTGCCAGCAGCTTAGTCCTTGGAAACATTCAGTACTTC.

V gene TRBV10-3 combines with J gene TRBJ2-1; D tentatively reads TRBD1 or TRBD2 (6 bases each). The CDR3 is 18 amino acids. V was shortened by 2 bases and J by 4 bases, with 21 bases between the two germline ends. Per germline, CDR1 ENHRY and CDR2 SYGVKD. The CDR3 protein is CAISERGASRPIYNEQFF. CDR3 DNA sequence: TGTGCCATCAGTGAGAGGGGGGCTAGCAGGCCAATTTACAATGAGCAGTTCTTC.

The CDR3 nucleotides are TGTGCCAGCAGCAAAATCCCAGGGTACTCCTACGAGCAGTACTTC. Its translation is CASSKIPGYSYEQYF. The chain carries TRBV21-1 and TRBJ2-7; whether TRBD1, the table's D call, matches the DNA was not checked. TRBV21-1 is a recognized pseudogene. The CDR3 covers 15 residues.